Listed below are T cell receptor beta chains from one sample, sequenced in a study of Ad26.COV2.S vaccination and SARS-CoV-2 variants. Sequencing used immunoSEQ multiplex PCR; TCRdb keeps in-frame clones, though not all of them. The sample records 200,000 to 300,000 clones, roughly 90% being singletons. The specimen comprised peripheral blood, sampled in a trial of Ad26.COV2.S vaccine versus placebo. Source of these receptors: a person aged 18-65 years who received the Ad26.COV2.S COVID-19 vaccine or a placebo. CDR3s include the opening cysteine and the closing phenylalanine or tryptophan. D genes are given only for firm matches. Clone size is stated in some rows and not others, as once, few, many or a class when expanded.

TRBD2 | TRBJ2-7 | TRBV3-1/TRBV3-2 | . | CASSQLAGALYEQYF | TGTGCCAGCAGCCAACTAGCGGGAGCCCTATACGAGCAGTACTTC
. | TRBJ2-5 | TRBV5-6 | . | CASSLVRRQETQYF | TGTGCCAGCAGCTTGGTTCGGAGACAAGAGACCCAGTACTTC
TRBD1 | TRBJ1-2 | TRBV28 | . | CASKPGQGSYGYTF | TGTGCCAGCAAGCCGGGACAGGGAAGCTATGGCTACACCTTC
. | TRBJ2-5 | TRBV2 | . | CASIKGGPQETQYF | TGTGCCAGCATTAAGGGGGGGCCTCAAGAGACCCAGTACTTC
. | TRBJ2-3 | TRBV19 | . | CASSIGFGSTDTQYF | TGTGCCAGTAGTATAGGGTTTGGGAGCACAGATACGCAGTATTTT
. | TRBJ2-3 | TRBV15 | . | CATSREGLDTQYF | TGTGCCACCAGCAGAGAGGGACTAGATACGCAGTATTTT
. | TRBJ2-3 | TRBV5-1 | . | CASSLAGALGRDTQYF | TGCGCCAGCAGCTTGGCCGGCGCCCTGGGTAGAGATACGCAGTATTTT
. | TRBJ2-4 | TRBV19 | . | CASSQFGGGIQYF | TGTGCCAGTAGTCAGTTTGGGGGAGGCATTCAGTACTTC
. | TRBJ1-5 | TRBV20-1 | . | CSASLGISNQPQHF | TGCAGTGCTAGTCTCGGGATTAGCAATCAGCCCCAGCATTTT
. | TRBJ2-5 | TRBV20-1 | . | CSAIEWGETQYF | TGCAGTGCTATTGAGTGGGGGGAGACCCAGTACTTC
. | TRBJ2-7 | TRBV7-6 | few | CASSSRLNTTGRSEQYF | TGTGCCAGCAGCTCACGACTGAATACGACAGGCAGGAGCGAGCAGTACTTC
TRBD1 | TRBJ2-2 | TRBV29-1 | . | CSVERQGYSTGELFF | TGCAGCGTTGAAAGACAGGGGTATAGCACCGGGGAGCTGTTTTTT
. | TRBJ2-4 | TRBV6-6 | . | CASSKQGKNIQYF | TGTGCCAGCAGTAAACAAGGAAAAAACATTCAGTACTTC
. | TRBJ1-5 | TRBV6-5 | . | CASSDSHSNQPQHF | TGTGCCAGCAGTGACTCCCATAGCAATCAGCCCCAGCATTTT
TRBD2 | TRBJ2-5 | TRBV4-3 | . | CASSQDWGGQETQYF | TGCGCCAGCAGCCAAGACTGGGGGGGCCAAGAGACCCAGTACTTC
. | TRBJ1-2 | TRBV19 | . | CASSIRTVNYGYTF | TGTGCCAGTAGTATCCGGACAGTCAACTATGGCTACACCTTC
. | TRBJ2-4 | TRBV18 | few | CASSLTSTGGTKNIQYF | TGTGCCAGCTCACTAACATCGACAGGAGGAACCAAAAACATTCAGTACTTC
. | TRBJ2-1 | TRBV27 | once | CASRSAGSYNEQFF | TGTGCCAGCCGGTCGGCGGGATCCTACAATGAGCAGTTCTTC
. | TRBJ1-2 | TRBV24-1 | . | CATSQGNYGYTF | TGTGCCACCAGTCAGGGCAACTATGGCTACACCTTC
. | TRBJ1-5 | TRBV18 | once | CASSSGAGNQPQHF | TGTGCCAGCTCAAGCGGGGCGGGCAATCAGCCCCAGCATTTT
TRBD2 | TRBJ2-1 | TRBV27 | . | CASTVGRGQSYNEQFF | TGTGCCAGCACCGTGGGGAGGGGCCAGTCCTACAATGAGCAGTTCTTC
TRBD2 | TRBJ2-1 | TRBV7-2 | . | CASSLRLGAGGNYNEQFF | TGTGCCAGCAGCCTCCGACTTGGAGCGGGGGGTAATTACAATGAGCAGTTCTTC
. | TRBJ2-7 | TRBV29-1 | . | CSVHSPSGYEQYF | TGCAGCGTCCACTCCCCGAGTGGGTACGAGCAGTACTTC
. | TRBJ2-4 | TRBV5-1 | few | CASSLGELNIQYF | TGCGCCAGCAGCTTGGGGGAGTTAAACATTCAGTACTTC
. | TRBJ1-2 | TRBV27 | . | CASSLRQDFTRDYGYTF | TGTGCCAGCAGTTTAAGGCAGGATTTTACCCGTGACTATGGCTACACCTTC
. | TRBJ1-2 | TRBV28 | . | CASSSPVGGYTF | TGTGCCAGCAGTTCCCCCGTGGGCGGCTACACCTTC
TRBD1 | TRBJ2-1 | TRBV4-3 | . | CASSKGQGAGVIREQFF | TGCGCCAGCAGCAAAGGACAGGGGGCCGGCGTAATCCGTGAGCAGTTCTTC
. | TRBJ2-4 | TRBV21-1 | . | CARPLAKNIQYF | TGTGCCAGACCGCTAGCCAAAAACATTCAGTACTTC
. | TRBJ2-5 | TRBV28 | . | CASRSGAGEETQYF | TGTGCCAGCAGGTCCGGCGCAGGGGAAGAGACCCAGTACTTC